This T cell receptor beta chain is from a study of Graves' ophthalmopathy and Graves' hyperthyroidism. Each donor who had ophthalmopathy showed moderate-to-severe activity, a CAS of ≥3, a NOSPECS of ≥4, and a duration under 3 months. Ineligible for inclusion were patients with other autoimmune diseases, uncontrolled infections, pregnancy or lactation. From fresh peripheral blood, approximately 10 ml in volume, the PBMCs were obtained. Notes on the study in general: With around 88% sensitivity and roughly 76% specificity, a 13-signature model separated ophthalmopathy from stable hyperthyroidism.

Amplification of the TCR beta CDR3 regions used RNA transcripts (as template). An opening RT-PCR round employed HTBI primers and preceded a second-round multiplex PCR. TCRdb itself ran the multiplex PCR reads through MiXCR, one entry per CDR3 protein. The profile shows around 660,000 distinct CDR3 sequences, more than 40% of them singletons. Germline V lookup: CDR1 MNHNY, CDR2 SVGAGI (reference sequence). This CDR3 region has 13 residues. Trimming took 6 bases from V and 2 from J, leaving 10 bases between them. This clonotype has a count of ten or more. The antigen remains unidentified. The sequence came from an adult man with Graves' ophthalmopathy. Specimen: peripheral blood. The chain has TRBV6-6 and TRBJ2-5, with D possibly being TRBD2 (6 bases). The DNA of the CDR3 is TGTGCCAGCAGGAATGGGGGGCAAGAGACCCAGTACTTC. Residues: CASRNGGQETQYF.